Below are 26 T cell receptor beta chains sequenced from a single sample in a study of T cells expressing NK-cell markers. TCRdb derives one entry per CDR3 protein from the 5' RACE reads, leaving out DNA. This table lists around 2,000 distinct CDR3 sequences. The specimen sequenced was blood T cells: a sorted CD56 or NKG2C T cell subset, CD4+ or CD8+ T cells, or bulk PBMC T cells (not recorded which). These TCRs come from a woman between 18 and 29 years old in good health.

J is TRBJ1-5 and V is TRBV3-1; TCRdb calls TRBD1, which cannot be checked without DNA. Germline assignment: CDR1 LGHDT and CDR2 YNNKEL (reference sequence). The CDR3 loop spans 17 amino acids. The CDR3: CASSAGTEFPSNQPQHF.

By frequency, this clonotype registers medium-sized. This chain links TRBV4-1 with TRBJ2-6. Per the germline V gene, CDR1 is MGHRA and CDR2 is YSYEKL. The CDR3 sequence is 16 residues long. CDR3 sequence reads: CASSQDSSSGANVLTF.

By frequency, this clonotype registers medium-sized. This chain links TRBV6-2 or TRBV6-3 with TRBJ2-1; TCRdb picks TRBD2, but there is no DNA to check that call. This CDR3 is 15 amino acids long. Germline CDR1 MNHEY, CDR2 SVGEGT. The CDR3 here is CASSWTSGSYNEQFF.

By frequency, this clonotype is medium-sized. This chain connects TRBV4-2 to TRBJ1-1; TCRdb designates TRBD1, a call that cannot be tested without DNA. The CDR3 has 18 amino acids. CDR1 LGHNA and CDR2 YNFKEQ come from the germline V gene. CDR3 loop: CASSQEWGEIARGTEAFF.

This chain connects TRBV20-1 to TRBJ2-1; TCRdb names TRBD2, which stays unverified in the absence of DNA. Germline CDR1 DFQATT, CDR2 SNEGSKA (reference sequence). The CDR3 covers 14 residues. CDR3 region: CSARGLAGYNEQFF.

The V and J genes are TRBV12-2 and TRBJ2-3; TCRdb proposes TRBD1, but this gene call is untestable without DNA. TRBV12-2 is shown as a pseudogene. This CDR3 has 15 residues. CDR3 amino acids: CASRSGGGGADTQYF.

The chain combines TRBV5-6 with TRBJ1-2. Germline-derived CDR1 and CDR2 are SGHDT and YYEEEE. The CDR3 spans 15 residues. CDR3: CASSGEGLRDYGYTF.

Frequency places this clonotype as medium-sized. CDR3 residues: CSARDPRITGGNTIYF. The V gene is TRBV20-1, the J gene TRBJ1-3; absent DNA, TCRdb's TRBD1 call cannot be checked. Germline V lookup: CDR1 DFQATT, CDR2 SNEGSKA (reference sequence). CDR3 length: 16 residues.

This clonotype is identified as medium-sized from frequency. The V and J genes are TRBV6-4 and TRBJ2-1; the D call from TCRdb, TRBD2, cannot be confirmed without DNA. The CDR3 consists of 15 residues. The germline V gene encodes CDR1 MRHNA and CDR2 SNTAGT. The CDR3 region is CASSEGTSAVNEQFF.

The genes are TRBV7-9 and TRBJ2-2; the D gene TCRdb calls, TRBD1, cannot be checked with no DNA. Germline V gene sequence: CDR1 SEHNR, CDR2 FQNEAQ (reference sequence). The CDR3 length is 17 residues. The CDR3: CASSRPERQGRAGELFF. The entire variable domain, with the rest obtained from reference TRBV7-9 and TRBJ2-2, is as follows: DTGVSQNPRHKITKRGQNVTFRCDPISEHNRLYWYRQTLGQGPEFLTYFQNEAQLEKSRLLSDRFSAERPKGSFSTLEIQRTEQGDSAMYLCASSRPERQGRAGELFFGEGSRLTVL.

The J gene is TRBJ1-2, the V gene TRBV12-3 or TRBV12-4; the D call from TCRdb, TRBD1, cannot be confirmed without DNA. The CDR3 consists of 11 residues. CDR3 in amino acids: CASGAAYGYTF.

The rearrangement uses TRBV4-2 and TRBJ2-5; TCRdb's D call, TRBD1, is unchecked because there is no DNA. The germline CDR1 and CDR2 sequences are LGHNA and YNFKEQ. The CDR3 is 16 amino acids. The CDR3 is CASSQEGTGTQETQYF.

According to its frequency, this clonotype is medium-sized. V and J are TRBV20-1 and TRBJ1-1; TCRdb calls TRBD1, which cannot be checked without DNA. The germline V gene has CDR1 DFQATT and CDR2 SNEGSKA (reference sequence). The CDR3 is 12 amino acids. The CDR3 spells CSAERTDTEAFF.

CDR3 loop: CASRQGGELFF. V and J are TRBV25-1 and TRBJ2-2; TCRdb reports TRBD1, a call that lacks DNA to check it against. In germline, CDR1 is MGHDK, CDR2 SYGVNS. The CDR3 contains 11 residues.

Its frequency marks this clonotype as medium-sized. The chain is built from TRBV4-3 and TRBJ2-5; TCRdb designates TRBD1, a call that cannot be tested without DNA. The V gene's germline CDR1 is LGHNA and CDR2 YSLEER. The CDR3 contains 16 residues. Here the CDR3 reads CASSQDLPGTQETQYF.

The chain couples TRBV20-1 to TRBJ1-5; TCRdb returns TRBD1, unconfirmable since there is no DNA. CDR3 length: 14 residues. Germline V lookup: CDR1 DFQATT, CDR2 SNEGSKA (reference sequence). The CDR3 spells CSARPLGGNQPQHF.

Judged by frequency, this clonotype is medium-sized. The chain carries TRBV6-4 and TRBJ2-3; TCRdb proposes TRBD2, but this gene call is untestable without DNA. The CDR3 consists of 16 residues. Germline V gene sequence: CDR1 MRHNA, CDR2 SNTAGT. Here the CDR3 reads CASSDSTSGGADTQYF.

Judged by frequency, this clonotype is large. The V and J genes are TRBV7-9 and TRBJ2-3; with no DNA, the TCRdb D assignment of TRBD2 cannot be verified. The CDR3 length is 16 residues. Germline V gene data show CDR1 as SEHNR and CDR2 as FQNEAQ (reference sequence). The CDR3 here is CASSLATSGDTDTQYF.

This clonotype is labeled medium-sized (0.01 to 0.1%) based on frequency. This chain connects TRBV20-1 to TRBJ1-5. The CDR3 has 14 amino acids. CDR1 is DFQATT, CDR2 SNEGSKA, per germline (reference sequence). CDR3 loop: CSARDLRGNQPQHF.

The CDR3 here is CSASRGGELPEAFF. The chain couples TRBV20-1 to TRBJ1-1; absent DNA, TCRdb's TRBD1 call cannot be checked. Per the germline V gene, CDR1 is DFQATT and CDR2 is SNEGSKA (reference sequence). The CDR3 is 14 residues long.

The J gene is TRBJ2-3, the V gene TRBV20-1; TCRdb returns TRBD2, unconfirmable since there is no DNA. Germline V gives CDR1 DFQATT, CDR2 SNEGSKA (reference sequence). This CDR3 has 16 residues. CDR3 region: CSALDRTSGLTDTQYF.

V is TRBV4-3 and J is TRBJ2-6. Germline V gives CDR1 LGHNA, CDR2 YSLEER. This CDR3 is built from 17 residues. This CDR3 is CASSQDSSHSGANVLTF.

By frequency, this clonotype registers medium-sized. The V call is TRBV6-5, the J call TRBJ2-3; absent DNA, TCRdb's TRBD1 call cannot be checked. The CDR3 totals 17 residues. Per the germline V gene, CDR1 is MNHEY and CDR2 is SVGAGI. CDR3 sequence reads: CASSTGGDTLGTDTQYF.

This sequence joins TRBV20-1 and TRBJ1-4; TCRdb outputs TRBD1, but without DNA this stays unchecked. Germline loops: CDR1 DFQATT, CDR2 SNEGSKA (reference sequence). The CDR3 loop spans 14 amino acids. The CDR3 loop is CSARRGGGNEKLFF.

The chain employs TRBV20-1 and TRBJ2-1. The germline V gene encodes CDR1 DFQATT and CDR2 SNEGSKA (reference sequence). This CDR3 region has 12 residues. The chain's CDR3 is CSARATENEQFF.

The chain is built from TRBV5-1 and TRBJ2-2. The germline CDR1 and CDR2 sequences are SGHRS and YFSETQ. The CDR3 has 15 residues. CDR3: CASSLTATATGELFF.